This T cell receptor (beta chain) is from a study of Graves' ophthalmopathy and Graves' hyperthyroidism. At least ten counts were recorded for this clonotype. The sequenced template was RNA, covering the TCR beta CDR3 region. In the first round, RT-PCR was carried out with HTBI primers, and a multiplex PCR formed the second round. TCRdb re-derived calls from the multiplex PCR reads in MiXCR, one entry per CDR3 protein. Of 350,000 to 450,000 distinct CDR3 sequences listed, around 20% are singletons. V lost 10 bases, J lost 0 bases, and 16 bases lay in between. This CDR3 has 15 residues. Looked up from germline, CDR1 is ENHRY and CDR2 is SYGVKD.

The receptor was derived from a woman between 18 and 30 years old with stable Graves' hyperthyroidism. The material sequenced was peripheral blood. J is TRBJ1-5 and V is TRBV10-3; D gene ambiguous. This CDR3 is CATSLGFGSNQPQHF. CDR3 nucleotide sequence: TGTGCCACCAGCCTCGGCTTCGGTAGCAATCAGCCCCAGCATTTT.